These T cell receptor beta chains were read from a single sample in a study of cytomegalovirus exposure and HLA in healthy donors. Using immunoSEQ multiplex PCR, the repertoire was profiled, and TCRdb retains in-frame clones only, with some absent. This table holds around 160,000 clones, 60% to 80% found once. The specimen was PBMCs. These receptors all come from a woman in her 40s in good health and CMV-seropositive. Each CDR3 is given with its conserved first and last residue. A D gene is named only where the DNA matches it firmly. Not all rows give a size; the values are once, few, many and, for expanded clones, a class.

cdr3_nt: TGCGCCAGCAGCCAAGATGGCGGGTACAACTATGGCTACACCTTC
cdr3_aa: CASSQDGGYNYGYTF
j_call: TRBJ1-2
d_call: -
v_call: TRBV4-3
clone_size: -

cdr3_nt: TGCGCCAGCGGTAAGGATTCCGGAGCGGCCTACGAGCAGTACTTC
cdr3_aa: CASGKDSGAAYEQYF
j_call: TRBJ2-7
d_call: -
v_call: TRBV23-1
clone_size: few

cdr3_nt: TGTGCCAGTAGTTCTCGACTAGATGAGCAGTTCTTC
cdr3_aa: CASSSRLDEQFF
j_call: TRBJ2-1
d_call: -
v_call: TRBV19
clone_size: -

cdr3_nt: TGTGCCATACAAAGGGGATCCTACAATGAGCAGTTCTTC
cdr3_aa: CAIQRGSYNEQFF
j_call: TRBJ2-1
d_call: -
v_call: TRBV6-6
clone_size: -

cdr3_nt: TGTGCCAGCAGCTTAGCCCTACTAGCGGGGGGCTACAATGAGCAGTTCTTC
cdr3_aa: CASSLALLAGGYNEQFF
j_call: TRBJ2-1
d_call: TRBD2
v_call: TRBV7-9
clone_size: few

cdr3_nt: TGTGCCTGGAGTGTCACCGGGACAGGGGGGGAAAAACTGTTTTTT
cdr3_aa: CAWSVTGTGGEKLFF
j_call: TRBJ1-4
d_call: TRBD1
v_call: TRBV30
clone_size: -

cdr3_nt: TGCGCCAGCAGCTATGGACTAGTCGAAGAACTCGAGCAGTACTTC
cdr3_aa: CASSYGLVEELEQYF
j_call: TRBJ2-7
d_call: TRBD2
v_call: TRBV4-3
clone_size: few

cdr3_nt: TGTGCCAGCTCACCACCGTCTAGCCCAGAGACCCAGTACTTC
cdr3_aa: CASSPPSSPETQYF
j_call: TRBJ2-5
d_call: -
v_call: TRBV18
clone_size: -

cdr3_nt: TGCGCCAGCAGCGTGTCGGCTGACATCCGCGCCTATGGCTACACCTTC
cdr3_aa: CASSVSADIRAYGYTF
j_call: TRBJ1-2
d_call: -
v_call: TRBV5-1
clone_size: few

cdr3_nt: TGTGCCAGCAGCTTGGAGGGGGCAGTTGGAGATACGCAGTATTTT
cdr3_aa: CASSLEGAVGDTQYF
j_call: TRBJ2-3
d_call: TRBD1
v_call: TRBV5-8
clone_size: -

cdr3_nt: TGTGCCAGCAGTTTGTCTCCGGGACAGCAAGAGGCCCAGTACTTC
cdr3_aa: CASSLSPGQQEAQYF
j_call: TRBJ2-5
d_call: TRBD1
v_call: TRBV6-5
clone_size: -

cdr3_nt: TGTGCCAGCAGTTACCCCGGGGTCGGCTCCTACAATGAGCAGTTCTTC
cdr3_aa: CASSYPGVGSYNEQFF
j_call: TRBJ2-1
d_call: -
v_call: TRBV6-7
clone_size: -

cdr3_nt: TGTGCCAGCAGGGGGCAAACGAACACTGAAGCTTTCTTT
cdr3_aa: CASRGQTNTEAFF
j_call: TRBJ1-1
d_call: -
v_call: TRBV6-5
clone_size: -

cdr3_nt: TGTGCCAGCAACAAGGGACTTGATGGTGGCTACACCTTC
cdr3_aa: CASNKGLDGGYTF
j_call: TRBJ1-2
d_call: -
v_call: TRBV2
clone_size: -

cdr3_nt: TGCAGCGTTAGAGGGTACAGGGGGGGGGAGCAGTACTTC
cdr3_aa: CSVRGYRGGEQYF
j_call: TRBJ2-7
d_call: -
v_call: TRBV29-1
clone_size: -

cdr3_nt: TGTGCCATCAGTGAGTCATCGGACACCTACGAGCAGTACTTC
cdr3_aa: CAISESSDTYEQYF
j_call: TRBJ2-7
d_call: -
v_call: TRBV10-3
clone_size: -

cdr3_nt: TGTGCCAGCAGCTTAGGGGGGACAGGGAGTCAAGAGACCCAGTACTTC
cdr3_aa: CASSLGGTGSQETQYF
j_call: TRBJ2-5
d_call: TRBD1
v_call: TRBV7-2
clone_size: -

cdr3_nt: TGTGCCTGGAGTGATACTTTTGGTCAGCCCCAGCATTTT
cdr3_aa: CAWSDTFGQPQHF
j_call: TRBJ1-5
d_call: -
v_call: TRBV30
clone_size: -

cdr3_nt: TGTGCCAGTACCCCGGAAGGGAGGTCCTACGAGCAGTACTTC
cdr3_aa: CASTPEGRSYEQYF
j_call: TRBJ2-7
d_call: -
v_call: TRBV19
clone_size: -

cdr3_nt: TGTGCCAGCAGCATACGGGACAGGGGTGTTTATGAGCAGTTCTTC
cdr3_aa: CASSIRDRGVYEQFF
j_call: TRBJ2-1
d_call: TRBD1
v_call: TRBV7-2
clone_size: -

cdr3_nt: TGTGCCTGGAGTGTGGAACAGGGGGCTGGAGAGCAGTACTTC
cdr3_aa: CAWSVEQGAGEQYF
j_call: TRBJ2-7
d_call: TRBD1
v_call: TRBV30
clone_size: -

cdr3_nt: TGTGCCAGCCGCGCGGCCGGGGAGCTGTTTTTT
cdr3_aa: CASRAAGELFF
j_call: TRBJ2-2
d_call: -
v_call: TRBV6-5
clone_size: -

cdr3_nt: TGTGCCAGCAGTTACTCGAACGCGGAAGGAGCTTTCTTT
cdr3_aa: CASSYSNAEGAFF
j_call: TRBJ1-1
d_call: -
v_call: TRBV6-6
clone_size: -

cdr3_nt: TGTGCCAGCAGTTTGGGACAGGCTAATGAAAAACTGTTTTTT
cdr3_aa: CASSLGQANEKLFF
j_call: TRBJ1-4
d_call: TRBD1
v_call: TRBV6-5
clone_size: few

cdr3_nt: TGTGCCAGCAGCGGACAGGGGGCCGGAGAGACCCAGTACTTC
cdr3_aa: CASSGQGAGETQYF
j_call: TRBJ2-5
d_call: TRBD1
v_call: TRBV9
clone_size: few

cdr3_nt: TGTGCCAGCAGTGAGCAACAGGGCAGCTATGGCTACACCTTC
cdr3_aa: CASSEQQGSYGYTF
j_call: TRBJ1-2
d_call: -
v_call: TRBV25-1
clone_size: -

cdr3_nt: TGTGCCAGCAGCCCCGGCGGGACCTACGAGCAGTACTTC
cdr3_aa: CASSPGGTYEQYF
j_call: TRBJ2-7
d_call: -
v_call: TRBV7-6
clone_size: -

cdr3_nt: TGTGCCAGCAGTTACTCAAGGGAGGGGACGGGGACTGAAGCTTTCTTT
cdr3_aa: CASSYSREGTGTEAFF
j_call: TRBJ1-1
d_call: -
v_call: TRBV6-5
clone_size: once

cdr3_nt: TGTGCCAGCAGCCGCCCCAGGGCTGGAGCTTTCTTT
cdr3_aa: CASSRPRAGAFF
j_call: TRBJ1-1
d_call: -
v_call: TRBV5-6
clone_size: few

cdr3_nt: TGTGCTAGTGGTTTGGGACTTATAACAGATACGCAGTATTTT
cdr3_aa: CASGLGLITDTQYF
j_call: TRBJ2-3
d_call: -
v_call: TRBV12-5
clone_size: -

cdr3_nt: TGCGCCAGCAGCCAAAGCTCCCTCGATCGCACAGATACGCAGTATTTT
cdr3_aa: CASSQSSLDRTDTQYF
j_call: TRBJ2-3
d_call: -
v_call: TRBV4-3
clone_size: -

cdr3_nt: TGTGCCAGCTCACCGGACCAAGGGGCCGGGGAGCTGTTTTTT
cdr3_aa: CASSPDQGAGELFF
j_call: TRBJ2-2
d_call: -
v_call: TRBV18
clone_size: -

cdr3_nt: TGTGCCAGCAGTTTTAGCGGGGACATTTCCTACGAGCAGTACTTC
cdr3_aa: CASSFSGDISYEQYF
j_call: TRBJ2-7
d_call: TRBD2
v_call: TRBV6-6
clone_size: once

cdr3_nt: TGTGCCAGCAGCCTAGGGGCCCTGGAGCAGTTCTTC
cdr3_aa: CASSLGALEQFF
j_call: TRBJ2-1
d_call: -
v_call: TRBV5-6
clone_size: -

cdr3_nt: TGTGCCAGCAGCCCGGAGTGGGGGCGTACTGAAGCTTTCTTT
cdr3_aa: CASSPEWGRTEAFF
j_call: TRBJ1-1
d_call: -
v_call: TRBV5-4
clone_size: -

cdr3_nt: TGCGCCAGCAGCATGACAGATTATGGCTACACCTTC
cdr3_aa: CASSMTDYGYTF
j_call: TRBJ1-2
d_call: -
v_call: TRBV5-1
clone_size: -

cdr3_nt: TGTGCCAGCAGCTGGGGAGGGGACATATATTTT
cdr3_aa: CASSWGGDIYF
j_call: TRBJ1-3
d_call: -
v_call: TRBV7-2
clone_size: -

cdr3_nt: TGTGCCAGCAGCTTGACAGGGGTTGGTCAGCCCCAGCATTTT
cdr3_aa: CASSLTGVGQPQHF
j_call: TRBJ1-5
d_call: TRBD1
v_call: TRBV6-5
clone_size: few

cdr3_nt: TGTGCCAGCAGCCGCAAGGGGCTGGTTAATGAAAAACTGTTTTTT
cdr3_aa: CASSRKGLVNEKLFF
j_call: TRBJ1-4
d_call: -
v_call: TRBV7-9
clone_size: -

cdr3_nt: TGTGCCAGCAGCCGGGAAAGGGCCGACTATGGCTACACCTTC
cdr3_aa: CASSRERADYGYTF
j_call: TRBJ1-2
d_call: -
v_call: TRBV5-4
clone_size: few

cdr3_nt: TGTGCCAGCAGCTCGATAGGTGGGTCGGGCGAGCAGTACTTC
cdr3_aa: CASSSIGGSGEQYF
j_call: TRBJ2-7
d_call: -
v_call: TRBV9
clone_size: -

cdr3_nt: TGTGCCAGCATCCACACCGGGAATGAGCAGTTCTTC
cdr3_aa: CASIHTGNEQFF
j_call: TRBJ2-1
d_call: -
v_call: TRBV11-2
clone_size: once

cdr3_nt: TGTGCCACCAAGACTAGCGGGAAGCAAGAGACCCAGTACTTC
cdr3_aa: CATKTSGKQETQYF
j_call: TRBJ2-5
d_call: TRBD2
v_call: TRBV6-5
clone_size: few

cdr3_nt: TGTGCCAGCAGCTTTTACCGGGACTTAGAGACCCAGTACTTC
cdr3_aa: CASSFYRDLETQYF
j_call: TRBJ2-5
d_call: -
v_call: TRBV11-2
clone_size: -

cdr3_nt: TGTGCCAGTAGGCGGGAGACGAACACTGAAGCTTTCTTT
cdr3_aa: CASRRETNTEAFF
j_call: TRBJ1-1
d_call: -
v_call: TRBV19
clone_size: -

cdr3_nt: TGTGCCAGCAGCTTGAGGGGACCAGGGGTGTACGAGCAGTACTTC
cdr3_aa: CASSLRGPGVYEQYF
j_call: TRBJ2-7
d_call: -
v_call: TRBV5-6
clone_size: -

cdr3_nt: TGTGCCAGCACCTCCACAGGGGGAACTGAAGCTTTCTTT
cdr3_aa: CASTSTGGTEAFF
j_call: TRBJ1-1
d_call: TRBD1
v_call: TRBV2
clone_size: few

cdr3_nt: TGTGCCAGCAGCGCGAGCGGTACGGGGCGGGATGAAGCTTTCTTT
cdr3_aa: CASSASGTGRDEAFF
j_call: TRBJ1-1
d_call: -
v_call: TRBV9
clone_size: -

cdr3_nt: TGTGCCAGCAGCTTACGGGGGAACACCATATATTTT
cdr3_aa: CASSLRGNTIYF
j_call: TRBJ1-3
d_call: -
v_call: TRBV13
clone_size: -

cdr3_nt: TGTGCCACCTTGACAGGGAGTGGCTACACCTTC
cdr3_aa: CATLTGSGYTF
j_call: TRBJ1-2
d_call: TRBD1
v_call: TRBV19
clone_size: once

cdr3_nt: TGTGCCAGTAGTATCAGCCGGGACACTTATAGCAATCAGCCCCAGCATTTT
cdr3_aa: CASSISRDTYSNQPQHF
j_call: TRBJ1-5
d_call: -
v_call: TRBV19
clone_size: -

cdr3_nt: TGTGCCAGCAGTTTTTACAGGGAAGGCTACACCTTC
cdr3_aa: CASSFYREGYTF
j_call: TRBJ1-2
d_call: -
v_call: TRBV28
clone_size: -

cdr3_nt: TGCAGCGTTGAAGCCCCGGAGGGGGCCGTGGGGGAGCAGTACTTC
cdr3_aa: CSVEAPEGAVGEQYF
j_call: TRBJ2-5
d_call: -
v_call: TRBV29-1
clone_size: -

cdr3_nt: TGTGCCAGCGGCACAGGGGGCGCGAACACTGAAGCTTTCTTT
cdr3_aa: CASGTGGANTEAFF
j_call: TRBJ1-1
d_call: TRBD1
v_call: TRBV28
clone_size: -

cdr3_nt: TGTGCCAGCAGCTTGGCTAGCGGTTACGAGCAGTACTTC
cdr3_aa: CASSLASGYEQYF
j_call: TRBJ2-7
d_call: TRBD2
v_call: TRBV5-4
clone_size: once

cdr3_nt: TGCGCCAGCAGCCAAGTGGCCGGGACTATTAACTATGGCTACACCTTC
cdr3_aa: CASSQVAGTINYGYTF
j_call: TRBJ1-2
d_call: -
v_call: TRBV4-1
clone_size: few

cdr3_nt: TGTGCCAGCAGCAGAGACAGGTCGAACACCGGGGAGCTGTTTTTT
cdr3_aa: CASSRDRSNTGELFF
j_call: TRBJ2-2
d_call: -
v_call: TRBV7-2
clone_size: -

cdr3_nt: TGTGCCAGCAGCTTACGGGGGGATCAGCCCCAGCATTTT
cdr3_aa: CASSLRGDQPQHF
j_call: TRBJ1-5
d_call: -
v_call: TRBV7-9
clone_size: -